The present T cell receptor (beta chain) was sequenced within a study of prognosis after radiotherapy for stage I lung cancer. In its sample, this clonotype was seen many times. The germline CDR1 and CDR2 sequences are DFQATT and SNEGSKA (reference sequence). CDR3 size: 13 residues. J was trimmed by 4 bases and V by 6 bases; bases with no gene match: 2. Starting from genomic DNA, TCR beta CDR3 was amplified through two-round multiplex PCR. TRBV and TRBJ genes each had their own specific primers in first-round PCR. TCRdb reprocessed the multiplex PCR reads via MiXCR and lists one record per CDR3 protein. The table shows 20,000 to 30,000 distinct CDR3 sequences, with around 36% occurring only once.

The clonotype comes from a donor of 50 years or more with non-small cell lung cancer. Here the sequenced sample was PBMCs, taken before or after stereotactic body radiation therapy (not recorded which). The chain recombines TRBV20-1 with TRBJ2-3; 12 bases are shared with TRBD1. CDR3 DNA sequence: TGCAGTGCCGGGACAGGGGGCTCAGATACGCAGTATTTT. Translating gives CSAGTGGSDTQYF.